What follows is one T cell receptor beta chain and its context. What this receptor recognizes is not known. Per-base quality was not reported, and no clone a single base away is much larger than it. This sample stems from a study of T cell responses to AZD1222 COVID-19 vaccine (dated by TCRdb to the early 2020s). The study in broad terms: TCR sequencing was performed for 230 to 250 trial participants, of whom roughly 200 were given two doses of AZD1222 and 26 were given two doses of MenACWY control vaccine. Enrollment into the trials was organized by age into subgroups of 18-55, 56-69 and 70-plus years, and those subgroups contained roughly 150, 30 and 60 TCR-sequenced participants, respectively. Summary of the overall study and its limitations: The 56-69-year group was small, and its depth increase did not reach significance, likely because of low power. Only five to seven AZD1222 recipients were SARS-CoV-2 seropositive at baseline, limiting conclusions about previously exposed vaccinees. Participants were mostly white British and included more females than males, and it was suggested by the authors that clonal diversity may have been underestimated. Vaccine-associated CD4 TCRs spanned the whole spike protein, with dominant responses in regions 160-218 and 743-854. Epitopes outside the regions mutated in the B.1.351 and B.1.1.7 variants were reportedly recognized by nearly half of the unique spike-specific TCRs. After two AZD1222 doses, both the breadth and the depth of spike-specific TCRs were significantly higher than at day 0 and than in MenACWY recipients. Because no samples from the day 14 peak response were available, repertoires could be characterized only after the peak T cell response.

The intended sense of this specimen's time point label: baseline before first vaccination. Sample treatment or condition, as interpreted from the label and publication: meningococcal conjugate vaccine given as trial control. The vaccinee samples were drawn from two UK trials, COV001 and COV002, one of which was a single-blind randomized controlled phase 2/3 trial testing AZD1222 (ChAdOx1 nCoV-19) in healthy adults. For TCRbeta chain sequencing, PBMC samples from trial participants were taken at day 0 and at day 28 after the second dose. The CDR3 regions of human TCRbeta chains were subjected to immunosequencing. The original methods were these. TCRs in the repertoires were matched against a reference library of SARS-CoV-2-specific TCRs that had been generated with the MIRA antigen-specificity platform. Breadth meant the fraction of unique TCRs that were SARS-CoV-2-associated, whereas depth meant the fraction of total T cells that were SARS-CoV-2-associated. Using the MIRA data, each spike-specific TCR was assigned both to the spike region to which the TCR was reactive and to a CD4 or CD8 class. Log10-transformed breadth and depth values were compared by one-way ANOVA with Sidak's multiple comparisons tests. TCRdb re-hosts the immuneACCESS table, in-frame sequences only. Its copies lack some clones; in the studies checked, an unresolved V gene accounts for under half of them, and the cause for the rest is not known. V, J and clone size are taken as reported in that table, and D and trimming were inferred from the DNA itself. This sample gives about 190,000 clones in total; around 87% of them show up just once. Approximately 2.7% of the sample lies in the top ten.

The germline V gene provides CDR1 SGHVS and CDR2 FNYEAQ. CDR3 length: 14 amino acids, cysteine to phenylalanine. Left in the record is the CDR3 DNA by itself, 42 bases read in frame from the first base. V and J lose 1 base and 5 bases, and a span of 11 bases separates them. The chain employs TRBV7-6 and TRBJ1-2; the D gene is possibly TRBD1, with 5 bases matching. This TCR came from an adult in good health. The sample here was peripheral blood, taken on day 0 of MenACWY control vaccination. CDR3 reads: CASSLGQGEYGYTF. The DNA sequence is TGTGCCAGCAGCTTAGGCCAGGGTGAATATGGCTACACCTTC.